Listed below are T cell receptor beta chains from one sample, sequenced in a study of patients and donors after allogeneic stem cell transplantation. TCRdb re-called the RT-PCR reads through MiXCR, storing one row per CDR3 protein. This table has 150,000 to 200,000 distinct CDR3 sequences, 41% appearing once. Source material: blood, either unsorted or a sorted T cell fraction (not recorded which). The source of these receptors is a human donor who was either an allogeneic HSCT recipient or a stem cell or donor lymphocyte infusion donor (not recorded which). It is not recorded whose cells these are; they may come from a transplant donor. CDR3s include the opening cysteine and the closing phenylalanine or tryptophan. The order of the fields is V gene, clone size, J gene, D gene, CDR3 protein, CDR3 DNA. A D gene is named only where the DNA matches it firmly. Expanded clones are given a class, and other clones once, few, many or no size at all.

TRBV10-3	few	TRBJ1-2	TRBD1	CATGGDQTLTYGYTF	TGTGCCACAGGGGGAGACCAGACCTTGACCTATGGCTACACCTTC
TRBV2	NA	TRBJ1-1	NA	CASSLGFNTEAFF	TGTGCCAGCAGTCTCGGGTTTAACACTGAAGCTTTCTTT
TRBV6-5	NA	TRBJ1-2	NA	CASSWRTATYGYTF	TGTGCCAGCAGTTGGCGGACGGCCACCTATGGCTACACCTTC
TRBV2	few	TRBJ2-7	NA	CASSRDASSYEQYF	TGTGCCAGCAGTAGGGACGCGAGCTCCTACGAGCAGTACTTC
TRBV7-6	NA	TRBJ1-6	NA	CASSSNHRNSPLHF	TGTGCCAGCAGCTCCAATCACAGGAATTCACCCCTCCACTTT
TRBV12-3/TRBV12-4	few	TRBJ1-6	TRBD1	CASRRGQGGGSPLHF	TGTGCCAGCAGACGGGGGCAGGGGGGTGGATCACCCCTCCACTTT
TRBV12-3/TRBV12-4	few	TRBJ2-1	NA	CASSPWGPYNEQFF	TGTGCCAGCAGCCCGTGGGGCCCCTACAATGAGCAGTTCTTC
TRBV20-1	NA	TRBJ1-2	TRBD1	CSDGQVNYGYTF	TGCAGTGACGGACAGGTCAACTATGGCTACACCTTC
TRBV2	NA	TRBJ2-1	NA	CAKQRLRDSDPNEQFF	TGTGCCAAGCAACGACTGCGGGACTCAGACCCCAATGAGCAGTTCTTC
TRBV28	NA	TRBJ1-4	NA	CASSPTPWEGEEKLFF	TGTGCCAGCAGCCCAACCCCCTGGGAAGGGGAGGAAAAACTGTTTTTT
TRBV12-3/TRBV12-4	NA	TRBJ1-2	TRBD1	CASRDRSGYTF	TGTGCCAGCCGGGACAGGTCTGGCTACACCTTC
TRBV7-9	once	TRBJ2-7	TRBD2	CASSARSGKTYEQYF	TGTGCCAGCAGCGCCCGGAGCGGGAAGACCTACGAGCAGTACTTC
TRBV4-2	few	TRBJ2-7	NA	CASSQEVRGNEQYF	TGTGCCAGCAGCCAAGAGGTCAGGGGCAACGAGCAGTACTTC
TRBV2	NA	TRBJ1-3	NA	CASSENRGDSSSGNTIYF	TGTGCCAGCAGTGAAAACCGAGGCGACTCGAGCTCTGGAAACACCATATATTTT
TRBV9	once	TRBJ1-2	TRBD1	CASSATGGHNYGYTF	TGTGCCAGCAGCGCTACAGGGGGACATAACTATGGCTACACCTTC
TRBV18	NA	TRBJ1-2	TRBD1	CASSPTGTGFGYTF	TGTGCCAGCTCACCGACCGGGACAGGGTTCGGCTACACCTTC
TRBV3-1	NA	TRBJ2-7	NA	CASSDTHNQGLYEQYF	TGTGCCAGCAGCGATACGCACAATCAGGGGCTCTACGAGCAGTACTTC
TRBV6-5	NA	TRBJ1-3	NA	CASSPQIISGNTIYF	TGTGCCAGCAGTCCCCAGATCATCTCTGGAAACACCATATATTTT
TRBV6-5	once	TRBJ1-1	NA	CASSQTPSTEAFF	TGTGCCAGCAGTCAGACACCCAGCACTGAAGCTTTCTTT
TRBV12-3/TRBV12-4	once	TRBJ2-7	TRBD2	CASSFGLAEHVYEQYF	TGTGCCAGCAGTTTTGGCCTAGCGGAGCACGTCTACGAGCAGTACTTC
TRBV28	NA	TRBJ1-2	NA	CASTGSVYGYTF	TGTGCCAGCACGGGTAGTGTCTATGGCTACACCTTC
TRBV12-3/TRBV12-4	NA	TRBJ2-2	NA	CASSFTMKTGELFF	TGTGCCAGCAGTTTCACGATGAAAACCGGGGAGCTGTTTTTT
TRBV12-3/TRBV12-4	few	TRBJ2-1	TRBD2	CASKGLAGGDYNEQFF	TGTGCCAGCAAAGGGCTGGCGGGAGGTGATTACAATGAGCAGTTCTTC
TRBV7-9	many	TRBJ1-2	NA	CASSLEGPRGYGYTF	TGTGCCAGCAGCTTAGAGGGTCCTCGGGGTTATGGCTACACCTTC
TRBV7-2	NA	TRBJ2-2	TRBD2	CASSFRGVTGELFF	TGTGCCAGCAGCTTCCGGGGGGTGACCGGGGAGCTGTTTTTT
TRBV27	NA	TRBJ1-1	TRBD1	CASSLLRQGAGRTEAFF	TGTGCCAGCAGTCTCTTGCGACAGGGGGCGGGGAGAACTGAAGCTTTCTTT
TRBV12-3/TRBV12-4	NA	TRBJ1-1	TRBD1	CASSLAGGRTEAFF	TGTGCCAGCAGTTTAGCAGGGGGCAGGACTGAAGCTTTCTTT
TRBV13	NA	TRBJ2-7	TRBD2	CASRGGRTSYEQYF	TGTGCCAGCAGAGGCGGGAGGACGTCCTACGAGCAGTACTTC
TRBV27	few	TRBJ1-2	NA	CASSDPGRNYGYTF	TGTGCCAGCAGTGATCCCGGGAGAAACTATGGCTACACCTTC
TRBV27	NA	TRBJ1-1	TRBD1	CASSFQGANTEAFF	TGTGCCAGCAGTTTTCAGGGGGCGAACACTGAAGCTTTCTTT
TRBV5-1	few	TRBJ1-1	NA	CASSLDAVFGTEAFF	TGCGCCAGCAGCTTGGACGCAGTATTTGGGACTGAAGCTTTCTTT
TRBV7-9	few	TRBJ1-2	TRBD1	CASSPFTDRDSYGYTF	TGTGCCAGCAGCCCCTTCACTGACCGGGACAGTTATGGCTACACCTTC
TRBV7-9	few	TRBJ1-4	TRBD1	CASSLTGPNEKLFF	TGTGCCAGCAGCTTGACAGGGCCAAATGAAAAACTGTTTTTT
TRBV28	few	TRBJ2-7	NA	CASIQASEQYF	TGTGCCAGCATTCAAGCGTCCGAGCAGTACTTC
TRBV7-9	NA	TRBJ1-5	TRBD1	CASSLARSGTVNQPQHF	TGTGCCAGCAGCTTAGCGCGTTCCGGGACAGTAAATCAGCCCCAGCATTTT
TRBV20-1	NA	TRBJ1-4	NA	CSAPTWATNEKLFF	TGCAGTGCCCCGACGTGGGCAACTAATGAAAAACTGTTTTTT
TRBV15	NA	TRBJ1-2	NA	CATSRDFEGYGYTF	TGTGCCACCAGCAGGGATTTCGAGGGCTATGGCTACACCTTC
TRBV5-1	few	TRBJ2-1	NA	CASRAQSYNEQFF	TGCGCCAGCAGGGCGCAGTCCTACAATGAGCAGTTCTTC
TRBV6-2/TRBV6-3	few	TRBJ2-2	NA	CASSYSRLTNTGELFF	TGTGCCAGCAGTTACTCGAGACTAACGAACACCGGGGAGCTGTTTTTT
TRBV12-3/TRBV12-4	NA	TRBJ1-1	NA	CASSLVQKEAFF	TGTGCCAGCAGTTTAGTACAGAAAGAAGCTTTCTTT
TRBV27	NA	TRBJ1-1	NA	CASSFVGRNTEAFF	TGTGCCAGCAGTTTCGTTGGCAGGAACACTGAAGCTTTCTTT
TRBV27	NA	TRBJ1-1	TRBD1	CASRRDRGTEAFF	TGTGCCAGCAGGCGTGACAGGGGCACTGAAGCTTTCTTT
TRBV29-1	NA	TRBJ1-1	NA	CSALWSNMGSNTEAFF	TGCAGCGCTCTGTGGTCAAATATGGGGTCGAACACTGAAGCTTTCTTT
TRBV2	NA	TRBJ1-1	NA	CAGLRGAVGTEAFF	TGTGCCGGGCTGAGGGGGGCCGTTGGTACTGAAGCTTTCTTT
TRBV14	NA	TRBJ2-7	TRBD2	CASSQDHLAGALTYEQYF	TGTGCCAGCAGCCAAGATCACCTAGCGGGAGCGTTAACCTACGAGCAGTACTTC
TRBV11-1	NA	TRBJ2-1	NA	CASSLVRGGEQFF	TGTGCCAGCAGCTTAGTTCGAGGGGGTGAGCAGTTCTTC
TRBV29-1	few	TRBJ1-1	NA	CSVGGGRVTEAFF	TGCAGCGTTGGGGGAGGGAGGGTCACTGAAGCTTTCTTT
TRBV28	NA	TRBJ1-1	NA	CASSLWGQGFF	TGTGCCAGCAGTTTATGGGGCCAGGGTTTCTTT
TRBV9	few	TRBJ2-1	TRBD2	CASSVAPALSGDSYNEQFF	TGTGCCAGCAGCGTAGCTCCCGCCCTTAGCGGGGATTCCTACAATGAGCAGTTCTTC
TRBV5-1	few	TRBJ1-2	NA	CASSLAPGAQRANYGYTF	TGCGCCAGCAGCTTGGCCCCAGGGGCCCAAAGGGCCAACTATGGCTACACCTTC
TRBV4-3	NA	TRBJ1-4	TRBD1	CASSSQGGANEKLFF	TGCGCCAGCAGTTCACAGGGGGGTGCTAATGAAAAACTGTTTTTT
TRBV7-9	NA	TRBJ1-5	NA	CASSFNGRSAAQHF	TGTGCCAGCAGCTTCAACGGACGTTCCGCTGCCCAGCATTTT